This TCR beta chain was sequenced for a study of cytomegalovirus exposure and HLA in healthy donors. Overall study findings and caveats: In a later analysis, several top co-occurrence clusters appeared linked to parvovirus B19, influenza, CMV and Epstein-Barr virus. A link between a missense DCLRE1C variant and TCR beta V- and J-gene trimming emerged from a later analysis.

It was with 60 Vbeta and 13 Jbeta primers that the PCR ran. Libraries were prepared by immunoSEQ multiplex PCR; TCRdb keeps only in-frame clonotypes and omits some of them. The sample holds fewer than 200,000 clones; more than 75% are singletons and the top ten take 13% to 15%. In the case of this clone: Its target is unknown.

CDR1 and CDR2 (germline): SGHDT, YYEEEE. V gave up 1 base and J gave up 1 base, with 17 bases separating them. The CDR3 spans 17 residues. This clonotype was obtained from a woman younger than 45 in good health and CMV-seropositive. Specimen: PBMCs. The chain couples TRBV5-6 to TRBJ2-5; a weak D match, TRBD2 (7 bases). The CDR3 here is CASSLYVGGGGQETQYF. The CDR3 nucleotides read TGTGCCAGCAGCTTGTATGTCGGGGGCGGGGGCCAAGAGACCCAGTACTTC.